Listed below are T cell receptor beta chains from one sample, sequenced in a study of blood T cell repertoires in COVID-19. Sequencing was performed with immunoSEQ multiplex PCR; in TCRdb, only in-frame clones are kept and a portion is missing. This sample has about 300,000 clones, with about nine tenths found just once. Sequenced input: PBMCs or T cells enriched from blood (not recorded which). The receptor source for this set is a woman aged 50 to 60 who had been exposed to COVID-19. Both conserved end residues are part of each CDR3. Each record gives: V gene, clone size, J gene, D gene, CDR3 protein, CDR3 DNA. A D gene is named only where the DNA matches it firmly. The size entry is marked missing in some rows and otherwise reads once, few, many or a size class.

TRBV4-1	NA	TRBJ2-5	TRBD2	CASSQKRGGGTQYF	TGCGCCAGCAGCCAGAAGCGGGGGGGAGGGACCCAGTACTTC
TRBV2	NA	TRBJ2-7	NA	CASSESGYEQYF	TGTGCCAGCAGTGAATCCGGGTACGAGCAGTACTTC
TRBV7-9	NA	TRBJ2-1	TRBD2	CASTPRGPSGGLSYNEQFF	TGTGCCAGCACCCCGAGAGGCCCTAGCGGGGGCCTCTCCTACAATGAGCAGTTCTTC
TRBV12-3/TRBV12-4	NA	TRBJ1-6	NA	CASSARTVSPLHF	TGTGCCAGCAGTGCCCGGACAGTTTCACCCCTCCACTTT
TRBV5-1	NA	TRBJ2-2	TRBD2	CASSPSGGNTGELFF	TGCGCCAGCAGCCCCAGCGGGGGGAACACCGGGGAGCTGTTTTTT
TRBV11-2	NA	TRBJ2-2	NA	CASSFGQRINTGELFF	TGTGCCAGCAGCTTCGGACAGAGGATAAACACCGGGGAGCTGTTTTTT
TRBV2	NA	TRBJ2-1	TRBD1	CASSEDRAGANEQFF	TGTGCCAGCAGCGAGGACAGGGCAGGTGCCAATGAGCAGTTCTTC
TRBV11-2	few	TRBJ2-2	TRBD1	CASSLTIQGAGTGELFF	TGTGCCAGCAGCTTAACGATCCAGGGGGCCGGCACCGGGGAGCTGTTTTTT
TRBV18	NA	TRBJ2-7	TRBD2	CVSSELAGGYEQYF	TGTGTCAGCTCAGAGCTAGCGGGGGGTTACGAGCAGTACTTC
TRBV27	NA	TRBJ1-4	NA	CASRNRDTTNEKLFF	TGTGCCAGCAGGAACCGGGACACAACTAATGAAAAACTGTTTTTT
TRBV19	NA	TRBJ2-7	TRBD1	CASRGAGGSYEQYF	TGTGCCAGTAGGGGGGCAGGGGGCTCCTACGAGCAGTACTTC
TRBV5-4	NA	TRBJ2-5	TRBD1	CASSLVQGGARETQYF	TGTGCCAGCAGCTTGGTGCAAGGGGGCGCACGGGAGACCCAGTACTTC
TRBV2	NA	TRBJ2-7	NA	CASSELGRGTNYEQYF	TGTGCCAGCAGTGAATTAGGGCGGGGAACGAACTACGAGCAGTACTTC
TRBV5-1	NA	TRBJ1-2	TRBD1	CASSLAVQGTSYGYTF	TGCGCCAGCAGCTTGGCGGTACAGGGGACCAGCTATGGCTACACCTTC
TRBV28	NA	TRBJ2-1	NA	CACGYSNEQFF	TGTGCCTGCGGCTATAGTAATGAGCAGTTCTTC
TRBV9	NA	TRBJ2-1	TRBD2	CASSVGGGAKNEQFF	TGTGCCAGCAGCGTAGGCGGGGGAGCTAAGAATGAGCAGTTCTTC
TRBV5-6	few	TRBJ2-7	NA	CASSLGGPGEQYF	TGTGCCAGCAGCTTGGGGGGGCCGGGAGAGCAGTACTTC
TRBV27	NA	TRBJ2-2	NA	CASSAGVGTGELFF	TGTGCCAGCAGTGCAGGGGTAGGCACCGGGGAGCTGTTTTTT
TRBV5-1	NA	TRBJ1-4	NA	CASSPGAQGIEKLFF	TGCGCCAGCAGCCCAGGGGCCCAAGGGATAGAAAAACTGTTTTTT
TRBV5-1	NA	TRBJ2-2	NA	CASSLAGTNTGELFF	TGCGCCAGCAGCTTGGCCGGGACGAACACCGGGGAGCTGTTTTTT
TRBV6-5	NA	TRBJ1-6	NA	CASSYSGRMNSPLHF	TGTGCCAGCAGTTACTCGGGCAGGATGAATTCACCCCTCCACTTT
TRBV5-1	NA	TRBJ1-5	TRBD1	CASSPGTGGLGQPQHF	TGCGCCAGCAGCCCAGGGACAGGGGGACTTGGGCAGCCCCAGCATTTT
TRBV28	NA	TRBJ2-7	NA	CASLAQGDEQYF	TGTGCCAGCCTCGCACAGGGCGACGAGCAGTACTTC
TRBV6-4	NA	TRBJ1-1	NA	CASSANSGEAGTEAFF	TGTGCCAGCAGTGCCAACTCCGGGGAAGCTGGCACTGAAGCTTTCTTT
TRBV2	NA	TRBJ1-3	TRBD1	CASTGTGGSGNTIYF	TGTGCCAGCACCGGGACAGGGGGCTCTGGAAACACCATATATTTT
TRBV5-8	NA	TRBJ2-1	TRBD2	CASSFGLVRGNEQFF	TGTGCCAGCAGCTTTGGACTAGTAAGGGGCAATGAGCAGTTCTTC
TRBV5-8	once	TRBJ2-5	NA	CASSVRAPRQETQYF	TGTGCCAGCAGCGTGCGGGCCCCGAGGCAAGAGACCCAGTACTTC
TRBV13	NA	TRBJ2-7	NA	CASSSRSMRQYF	TGTGCCAGCAGCTCCCGTTCAATGCGGCAGTACTTC
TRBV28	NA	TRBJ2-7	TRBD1	CASRPTGGYEQYF	TGTGCCAGCAGACCAACAGGGGGCTACGAGCAGTACTTC
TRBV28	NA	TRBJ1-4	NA	CASNSMGRRELFF	TGTGCCAGCAACTCAATGGGTCGACGGGAACTGTTTTTT
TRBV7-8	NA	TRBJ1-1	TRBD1	CASSFAAGTGNTEAFF	TGTGCCAGCAGCTTCGCAGCAGGGACAGGGAACACTGAAGCTTTCTTT
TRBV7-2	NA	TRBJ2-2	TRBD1	CASSFLLGQSNTGELFF	TGTGCCAGCAGCTTTCTCTTGGGACAGTCCAATACCGGGGAGCTGTTTTTT
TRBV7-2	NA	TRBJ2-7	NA	CASSLRGQPHYEQYF	TGTGCCAGCAGCCTGCGGGGGCAGCCCCACTACGAGCAGTACTTC
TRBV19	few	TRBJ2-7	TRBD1	CASSLKTGVPYEQYF	TGTGCCAGTAGTCTCAAGACAGGGGTCCCCTACGAGCAGTACTTC
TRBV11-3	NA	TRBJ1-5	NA	CASSLGIWGRESQPQHF	TGTGCCAGCAGCTTAGGGATTTGGGGTAGGGAGAGTCAGCCCCAGCATTTT
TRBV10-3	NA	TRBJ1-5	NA	CASSKEATVSNQPQHF	TGTGCCAGCTCTAAGGAAGCGACGGTTAGCAATCAGCCCCAGCATTTT
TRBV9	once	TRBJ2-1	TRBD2	CASSRGLPGSFDEQFF	TGTGCCAGCAGCAGGGGACTACCGGGTAGTTTCGATGAGCAGTTCTTC
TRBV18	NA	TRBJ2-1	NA	CASSPPSRGLNEQFF	TGTGCCAGCTCACCACCGTCCCGGGGGTTAAATGAGCAGTTCTTC
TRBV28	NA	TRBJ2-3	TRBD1	CASGPRQGSTDTQYF	TGTGCCAGCGGGCCTCGACAGGGAAGCACAGATACGCAGTATTTT
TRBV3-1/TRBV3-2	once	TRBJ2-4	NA	CASSAGLAKNIQYF	TGTGCCAGCAGCGCAGGGTTAGCCAAAAACATTCAGTACTTC
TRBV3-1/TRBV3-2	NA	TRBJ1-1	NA	CASSSGFNTEAFF	TGTGCCAGCAGCAGCGGCTTCAACACTGAAGCTTTCTTT
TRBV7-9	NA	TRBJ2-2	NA	CASRRSEATGELFF	TGTGCCAGCAGACGCTCCGAGGCCACCGGGGAGCTGTTTTTT